Below are 27 T cell receptor beta chains sequenced from a single sample in a study of shared T cell receptors in the human thymus. Data came from immunoSEQ multiplex PCR; TCRdb stores just in-frame clones and leaves some out. The data hold 500,000 to 750,000 clones, with 88% observed a single time. This sample was shared with a second study, whose subject was human thymus T cells.

Material for sequencing was thymocytes. These receptors were collected from a boy less than two years old with a congenital heart defect.

The chain carries TRBV5-4 and TRBJ1-5; a weak D match, TRBD1 (6 bases). Germline values: CDR1 SGHNT, CDR2 YYREEE (reference sequence). The CDR3 is 18 amino acids. The CDR3 coding sequence is TGTGCTTCCGCCTGGGAGGGGGGGTGTAGGGGTTCCAATCAGCCCCAGCATTTT. It is translated as CASAWEGGCRGSNQPQHF.

The V call is TRBV6-6, the J call TRBJ1-5; D remains unclear. CDR1 is MNHNY, CDR2 SVGAGI, per germline (reference sequence). V lost 5 bases to trimming and J lost 0 bases, with 11 bases between them. This CDR3 spans 15 amino acids. CDR3 sequence reads: CASSRKRCSNQPQHF. DNA of the CDR3: TGTGCCAGCAGTCGTAAGAGGTGTAGCAATCAGCCCCAGCATTTT.

V is TRBV5-4 and J is TRBJ1-5, with D perhaps TRBD1 (6 bases). V shed 4 bases and J shed 1 base, with 12 bases lying between them. CDR1 and CDR2 (germline): SGHNT, YYREEE (reference sequence). The CDR3 runs 15 residues. The CDR3 reads CASSEGGTSNQPQHF. The DNA of the CDR3 is TGTGCCAGCAGCGAGGGGGGGACAAGCAATCAGCCCCAGCATTTT.

The genes are TRBV5-6 and TRBJ2-7; 7 nucleotides align to TRBD2. The CDR3 covers 15 residues. Germline V gene sequence: CDR1 SGHDT, CDR2 YYEEEE. Trimming at V came to 2 bases and at J to 2 bases, leaving 7 bases not matched to a gene. The CDR3 bases are TGTGCCAGCAGCTTAATAAGCGGGACCCCCTACGAGCAGTACTTC. This sequence encodes CASSLISGTPYEQYF.

The CDR3 DNA reads as TGTGCCTCCAGTCCACAGGGGAGAGCTTTCTTT. This sequence encodes CASSPQGRAFF. The chain combines TRBV30 with TRBJ1-1, with TRBD1 matching over 7 bases. Looked up from germline, CDR1 is GTSNPN and CDR2 is SVGIG (reference sequence). The CDR3 is made up of 11 amino acids. After removal of 7 bases from V and 10 bases from J, the junction contained 9 bases not matched to a gene.

V is TRBV20-1 and J is TRBJ1-2, with D uncertain. Looked up from germline, CDR1 is DFQATT and CDR2 is SNEGSKA (reference sequence). The CDR3 is made up of 11 amino acids. Trimming cost V 3 bases and J 8 bases, with 10 bases left between them. The CDR3 DNA reads as TGCAGTGCTAGTCGGTCCAACGGCTACACCTTC. Translating gives CSASRSNGYTF.

The chain combines TRBV2 with TRBJ2-7, with 9 bases identical to TRBD2. Germline lookup yields CDR1 SNHLY and CDR2 FYNNEI. V trimming: 7 bases; J trimming: 7 bases; junction bases outside the gene matches: 8. The length of the CDR3 is 13 residues. The CDR3 nucleotides read TGTGCCAGCATGGAGACTAGCGGATATGAGCAGTACTTC. The encoded protein is CASMETSGYEQYF.

The chain couples TRBV30 to TRBJ2-3, with D maybe TRBD2 (6 bases). The CDR3 contains 17 residues. Trimming stripped 3 bases from V and 2 bases from J, with 21 bases between. Per the germline V gene, CDR1 is GTSNPN and CDR2 is SVGIG (reference sequence). In nucleotides, the CDR3 is TGTGCCTGGAGGGCGGCGGGACCGATACTTTTCACAGATACGCAGTATTTT. Translated, it gives CAWRAAGPILFTDTQYF.

The genes are TRBV5-1 and TRBJ2-3, with TRBD2 matching over 8 bases. Per germline, CDR1 SGHRS and CDR2 YFSETQ. V trimming: 0 bases; J trimming: 2 bases; junction bases outside the gene matches: 8. The CDR3 sequence is 17 residues long. CDR3 protein: CASSLVVTSGLTDTQYF. CDR3 DNA: TGCGCCAGCAGCTTGGTTGTAACTAGCGGACTCACAGATACGCAGTATTTT.

The chain links TRBV5-1 to TRBJ2-7; TRBD2 matches at 11 bases. The germline CDR1 and CDR2 sequences are SGHRS and YFSETQ. With V trimmed by 5 bases and J by 0 bases, 4 bases remained unmatched. The length of the CDR3 is 15 residues. The CDR3 DNA is TGCGCCAGCAGTTCCGGGACTAGCGGCTCCTACGAGCAGTACTTC. It specifies CASSSGTSGSYEQYF.

The chain uses TRBV4-2 and TRBJ2-3, with 7 bases aligning to TRBD2. Unmatched junction bases numbered 6, after V lost 4 bases and J lost 5 bases. The CDR3 is 14 residues long. Germline assignment: CDR1 LGHNA and CDR2 YNFKEQ. DNA for the CDR3: TGTGCCAGCAGCCGGCTGCGGGAGCAAGATACGCAGTATTTT. This gives the protein CASSRLREQDTQYF.

V gene TRBV4-1 combines with J gene TRBJ2-7; tentatively, D is TRBD2 (5 bases). There are 15 residues in the CDR3. The V end lost 4 bases, the J end lost 0 bases, and 13 bases lay between the germline ends. In germline, CDR1 is MGHRA, CDR2 YSYEKL. DNA of the CDR3: TGCGCCAGCAGCCGAGGACTTTCTTGCTCCTACGAGCAGTACTTC. It yields the protein CASSRGLSCSYEQYF.

CDR3 in DNA: TGTGCCAGCAGTTTCGGGTTCGGGTCCTACAATGAGCAGTTCTTC. It translates to CASSFGFGSYNEQFF. The chain has TRBV27 and TRBJ2-1; D is undetermined. Germline V gene lookup returns CDR1 MNHEY and CDR2 SMNVEV (reference sequence). This CDR3 has 15 amino acids. Trimming took 3 bases from V and 1 from J, leaving 10 bases between them.

This clone was seen only once. This chain links TRBV5-4 with TRBJ2-3; the match to TRBD2 covers 8 bases. Germline-derived CDR1 and CDR2 are SGHNT and YYREEE (reference sequence). This CDR3 spans 18 amino acids. With 4 bases clipped from V and 2 bases from J, the junction kept 15 bases outside the gene matches. CDR3 sequence reads: CASSLGRGLREATDTQYF. The CDR3 bases are TGTGCCAGCAGCCTGGGGCGGGGCTTGCGGGAGGCCACAGATACGCAGTATTTT.

The chain has TRBV15 and TRBJ2-7, with D uncertain. CDR3 length: 17 amino acids. Germline loops: CDR1 LNHNV, CDR2 YYDKDF (reference sequence). V lost 3 bases, J lost 0 bases, and 18 bases lay in between. CDR3 bases: TGTGCCACCAGCAGGTATACACATAGCCCTAGCTCCTACGAGCAGTACTTC. Protein sequence: CATSRYTHSPSSYEQYF.

The rearrangement links TRBV11-2 to TRBJ2-7; unclear D gene. The ends were cut back, 1 base at V and 0 bases at J, with 16 bases in the middle. The CDR3 consists of 17 residues. Looked up from germline, CDR1 is SGHAT and CDR2 is FQNNGV. The CDR3 nucleotides read TGTGCCAGCAGCTTAGCCCCCCCAGGTGTCTACTCCTACGAGCAGTACTTC. Encoded protein: CASSLAPPGVYSYEQYF.

The chain joins TRBV6-4 to TRBJ2-2; the match to TRBD2 covers 11 bases. CDR3 size: 18 residues. In germline, CDR1 is MRHNA, CDR2 SNTAGT. V was clipped by 0 bases and J by 4 bases; unmatched bases: 7. CDR3 region: CASSDSGTSGRATGELFF. In DNA, the CDR3 is TGTGCCAGCAGTGACTCGGGGACTAGCGGCCGGGCCACCGGGGAGCTGTTTTTT.

The chain carries TRBV30 and TRBJ2-1; unclear D gene. The CDR3 length is 11 residues. V shed 0 bases and J shed 10 bases, with 7 bases lying between them. The germline gives CDR1 GTSNPN, CDR2 SVGIG (reference sequence). CDR3 sequence (DNA): TGTGCCTGGAGTGTACGCCGGGAGCAGTTCTTC. This sequence encodes CAWSVRREQFF.

The rearrangement joins TRBV19 to TRBJ1-2; 9 positions match TRBD1. This CDR3 contains 18 residues. Germline CDR1 is LNHDA and CDR2 is SQIVND (reference sequence). The junction had 17 bases not matched to a gene; V was cut back by 5 bases and J by 4 bases. The CDR3 loop is CASSPAPLMGQGPYGYTF. The CDR3 DNA is TGTGCCAGTAGTCCCGCCCCCCTTATGGGACAGGGTCCCTATGGCTACACCTTC.

J is TRBJ2-7 and V is TRBV27; 8 positions agree with TRBD2. Trimming at V came to 4 bases and at J to 0 bases, leaving 5 bases not matched to a gene. Germline-derived CDR1 and CDR2 are MNHEY and SMNVEV (reference sequence). The CDR3 consists of 15 residues. This chain's CDR3 is CASSWRAGASYEQYF. For the CDR3, the DNA is TGTGCCAGCAGTTGGCGAGCGGGGGCCTCCTACGAGCAGTACTTC.

The gene calls are TRBV28 and TRBJ1-3; D is perhaps TRBD1 (5 bases). The V gene's germline CDR1 is MDHEN and CDR2 SYDVKM. Trimming took off 2 bases at V and 0 bases at J, with 26 bases between the two ends. This CDR3 region has 21 residues. CDR3 bases: TGTGCCAGCAGTTTAAACCTACCTTGTGTGGGGCGGCTTAGCTCTGGAAACACCATATATTTT. It encodes CASSLNLPCVGRLSSGNTIYF.

V usage is TRBV28 and J usage is TRBJ2-5, with TRBD1 identical over 7 bases. CDR3 size: 18 residues. The junction had 17 bases not matched to a gene; V was cut back by 2 bases and J by 5 bases. Germline V gives CDR1 MDHEN, CDR2 SYDVKM. The CDR3 nucleotides read TGTGCCAGCAGTTTAAGACCACCCAGGACAGGCCGAAACGAGACCCAGTACTTC. Translation gives CASSLRPPRTGRNETQYF.

This chain connects TRBV5-1 to TRBJ2-5; maybe TRBD1 (6 bases). The V end was cut by 3 bases, the J end by 0 bases, with 12 bases between. The CDR3 consists of 15 residues. Germline V CDR1 and CDR2: SGHRS, YFSETQ. The CDR3 sequence: CASSWGPGYQETQYF. CDR3 bases: TGCGCCAGCAGCTGGGGGCCAGGGTACCAAGAGACCCAGTACTTC.

The rearrangement joins TRBV7-9 to TRBJ2-5; TRBD1 agrees at 8 bases. This CDR3 contains 18 residues. CDR1 is SEHNR, CDR2 FQNEAQ, per germline (reference sequence). With 5 bases clipped from V and 7 bases from J, the junction kept 21 bases outside the gene matches. CDR3 bases: TGTGCCAGCAGCCTTACAACCGGACAGGGCTACGTTTTAGGGACCCAGTACTTC. Protein product: CASSLTTGQGYVLGTQYF.

The chain has TRBV28 and TRBJ1-5, with 9 positions matching TRBD1. The CDR3 runs 16 residues. Germline CDR1 MDHEN, CDR2 SYDVKM. V lost 2 bases and J lost 3; bases outside the gene matches: 5. CDR3 bases: TGTGCCAGCAGTTTAAACACAGGGGGCGACAATCAGCCCCAGCATTTT. Protein: CASSLNTGGDNQPQHF.

V usage is TRBV4-3 and J usage is TRBJ2-6; 7 bases agree with TRBD1. Trimming at V came to 0 bases and at J to 4 bases, leaving 9 bases not matched to a gene. The V gene's germline CDR1 is LGHNA and CDR2 YSLEER. The CDR3 is made up of 18 amino acids. The CDR3 DNA follows: TGCGCCAGCAGCCAAGAGGTGACAGGGCGTTCGGGGGCCAACGTCCTGACTTTC. This translates into CASSQEVTGRSGANVLTF.

The genes are TRBV4-3 and TRBJ2-1, with 8 nucleotides matching TRBD2. This CDR3 comprises 18 residues. Per the germline V gene, CDR1 is LGHNA and CDR2 is YSLEER. Losses at the gene ends were 0 bases for V and 3 bases for J; bases not matched to a gene: 10. CDR3 bases: TGCGCCAGCAGCCAAGATGGGTTGGGCGGGAGGATCTACAATGAGCAGTTCTTC. This translates into CASSQDGLGGRIYNEQFF.